This T cell receptor beta chain originates from a study of blood T cell repertoires in COVID-19. Background on the study: From the United States, Italy and Spain came samples of acute and convalescent COVID-19. Sample material is recorded as cDNA or gDNA derived from T cells, B-cell-depleted T cells, or PBMCs.

Per germline, CDR1 MDHEN and CDR2 SYDVKM. This CDR3 contains 13 residues. V dropped 6 bases and J dropped 6 bases, with 12 bases sitting between them. Source study methods: Estimation of nucleated cell counts was performed using reference gene primer amplification. This table comes from immunoSEQ multiplex PCR, and its TCRdb copy is limited to in-frame clones, with some not included. The V and J calls and clone size come from that table; D and trimming were worked out from the DNA. The sample has 190,000 or so clones, 88% seen once; the top ten hold more than 3.5%. Input material: peripheral blood. The V gene is TRBV28, the J gene TRBJ2-1, with a possible D match to TRBD2 (5 bases). The clonotype originates from a woman in her thirties with acute or convalescent COVID-19. As DNA, the CDR3 is TGTGCCAGCAGGGGAGCTAGCCGCAATGAGCAGTTCTTC. Encoded protein: CASRGASRNEQFF.